This T cell receptor beta chain stems from a study of blood T cell repertoires in COVID-19. At the level of the study: Acute and convalescent COVID-19 specimens originated in the United States, Italy and Spain.

The protocol was immunoSEQ multiplex PCR, while the TCRdb copy is restricted to in-frame clones and leaves out a portion. The table has around 250,000 clones, about 87% seen once. Participants' reported clinical history set cohort assignment. Within the 2 weeks before study entry, each person in the exposed group met a COVID-19 case. This CDR3 is 13 amino acids long. Germline lookup yields CDR1 GTSNPN and CDR2 SVGIG (reference sequence). Trimming stripped 3 bases from V and 2 bases from J, with 8 bases between. Source material: PBMCs or T cells enriched from blood (not recorded which). This chain uses TRBV30 with TRBJ1-3, with D maybe TRBD1 (5 bases). This receptor was identified in a woman in her thirties or forties who had been exposed to COVID-19. The CDR3 loop is CAWRAGAGNTIYF. The CDR3 bases are TGTGCCTGGAGAGCGGGGGCTGGAAACACCATATATTTT. The complete variable domain, with remaining parts taken from reference TRBV30 and TRBJ1-3, reads SQTIHQWPATLVQPVGSPLSLECTVEGTSNPNLYWYRQAAGRGLQLLFYSVGIGQISSEVPQNLSASRPQDRQFILSSKKLLLSDSGFYLCAWRAGAGNTIYFGEGSWLTVV.